This T cell receptor beta chain was observed in a study of T cells in Graves' hyperthyroidism and ophthalmopathy. General study results and limits: With a median lead of 6.5 months before onset, the model predicted ophthalmopathy.

The TCR beta CDR3 regions underwent amplification using RNA transcripts as the source. TCR CDR3 regions were first amplified by RT-PCR with HTBI primers. From the multiplex PCR reads, TCRdb called clonotypes with MiXCR, one entry per CDR3 protein. The sample carries about 350,000 distinct CDR3 sequences, over 11% recorded once. Exclusion of patients followed from uncontrolled infection, other autoimmune disease, pregnancy or lactation. As concerns this clonotype: The antigen is undetermined. Compared with germline, one end of the junction differs, possibly owing to a read error.

There are 15 residues in the CDR3. The germline gives CDR1 SGHNT, CDR2 YYREEE (reference sequence). Sequenced input: blood. The receptor's source is a woman aged 25 to 39 with Graves' hyperthyroidism. The rearrangement uses TRBV5-4 and TRBJ2-5; 9 nucleotides align to TRBD1. As DNA, the CDR3 is TGTGTCAGCAGCCCAGGGACAGGGCGGCAAGAGACCCAGTACTTC. Translated, it gives CVSSPGTGRQETQYF.